A selection of T cell receptor beta chains follows, all from one sample in a study of glioma-infiltrating T cells. TCRdb redid the calling of the multiplex PCR reads with MiXCR, one entry per CDR3 protein. The profile shows some 110,000 distinct CDR3 sequences, roughly 25% of them singletons. The sample taken for sequencing was glioma tissue, nonneoplastic brain tissue, or PBMCs (not recorded which). All receptors derive from a human donor with low-grade glioma or glioblastoma, undergoing nonglioma brain surgery, or in good health (not recorded which). Each CDR3 is given with its conserved first and last residue. The order of the fields is D gene, J gene, V gene, clone size, CDR3 protein, CDR3 DNA. The D gene is left open where the match is weak. The size entry is marked missing in some rows and otherwise reads once, few, many or a size class.

- | TRBJ1-5 | TRBV12-3/TRBV12-4 | - | CASSQLQGDQPQHF | TGTGCCAGCAGTCAGCTTCAGGGAGATCAGCCCCAGCATTTT
TRBD2 | TRBJ2-3 | TRBV6-1 | many | CASRREGWADTQYF | TGTGCCAGCAGGCGGGAGGGCTGGGCAGATACGCAGTATTTT
TRBD1 | TRBJ2-5 | TRBV27 | many | CASSTRDRAETQYF | TGTGCCAGCAGTACCCGGGACAGGGCAGAGACCCAGTACTTC
- | TRBJ2-5 | TRBV24-1 | many | CATSDKTVQETQYF | TGTGCCACCAGTGATAAGACAGTCCAAGAGACCCAGTACTTC
- | TRBJ1-2 | TRBV6-1 | many | CASRQGPDYGYTF | TGTGCCAGCCGGCAGGGTCCTGACTATGGCTACACCTTC
TRBD1 | TRBJ2-5 | TRBV7-2 | few | CASSSGQGQETQYF | TGTGCCAGCAGCTCAGGACAGGGCCAAGAGACCCAGTACTTC
TRBD2 | TRBJ2-3 | TRBV10-3 | many | CAISESKLADFTDTQYF | TGTGCCATCAGTGAGTCGAAGCTAGCGGACTTCACAGATACGCAGTATTTT
- | TRBJ2-1 | TRBV4-3 | many | CASSLREPGGDEQFF | TGCGCCAGCAGCCTCCGGGAGCCCGGAGGGGATGAGCAGTTCTTC
TRBD2 | TRBJ2-1 | TRBV19 | - | CASSMSLAGPRPEQFF | TGTGCCAGTAGTATGAGTCTAGCGGGGCCAAGACCTGAGCAGTTCTTC
TRBD2 | TRBJ2-1 | TRBV27 | many | CASSLGVLAEVDEQFF | TGTGCCAGCAGTTTAGGCGTCCTAGCGGAAGTCGATGAGCAGTTCTTC
- | TRBJ2-7 | TRBV5-1 | many | CASSLVGRGGEQYF | TGCGCCAGCAGCTTGGTAGGTAGGGGGGGCGAGCAGTACTTC
- | TRBJ1-6 | TRBV7-2 | - | CASSSNPEEALHF | TGTGCCAGCAGCTCAAATCCAGAGGAAGCCCTCCACTTT
- | TRBJ2-1 | TRBV20-1 | many | CSARGGSGSYNEQFF | TGCAGTGCTAGAGGTGGTAGCGGCTCCTACAATGAGCAGTTCTTC
- | TRBJ2-3 | TRBV14 | - | CASSPLRGDTQYF | TGTGCCAGCAGCCCGCTACGGGGGGATACGCAGTATTTT
- | TRBJ1-2 | TRBV6-6 | many | CASSYVGQKYGYTF | TGTGCCAGCAGTTACGTCGGACAGAAGTATGGCTACACCTTC
- | TRBJ1-1 | TRBV7-2 | many | CASSFPGREAFF | TGTGCCAGCAGCTTCCCGGGGAGGGAGGCTTTCTTT
TRBD2 | TRBJ2-3 | TRBV12-5 | few | CASQSGSSGRAGEQYF | TGTGCTAGCCAATCGGGGTCTAGCGGGAGGGCCGGAGAGCAGTATTTT
TRBD1 | TRBJ1-2 | TRBV19 | many | CASSIRQPGQGRGYTF | TGTGCCAGTAGTATTCGACAGCCGGGACAGGGAAGGGGCTACACCTTC
TRBD2 | TRBJ2-7 | TRBV7-2 | many | CASSLTGGVYEQYF | TGTGCCAGCAGCTTAACGGGGGGTGTCTACGAGCAGTACTTC
- | TRBJ1-6 | TRBV7-9 | many | CASSASVSSYNSPLHF | TGTGCCAGCAGCGCGTCTGTTAGCTCCTATAATTCACCCCTCCACTTT
- | TRBJ2-1 | TRBV29-1 | - | CSVEWQANEQFF | TGCAGCGTTGAATGGCAGGCCAATGAGCAGTTCTTC
TRBD2 | TRBJ2-7 | TRBV28 | many | CASSVLTGGTYEQYF | TGTGCCAGCAGTGTATTGACGGGAGGGACCTACGAGCAGTACTTC
- | TRBJ2-3 | TRBV30 | - | CAWSEGTDTQYF | TGTGCCTGGAGTGAGGGGACAGATACGCAGTATTTT
- | TRBJ2-7 | TRBV19 | few | CASSQNPRVPEQYF | TGTGCCAGTAGCCAGAATCCCAGAGTCCCCGAGCAGTACTTC
TRBD1 | TRBJ2-6 | TRBV6-1 | few | CASGTGGSGANVLTF | TGTGCCAGCGGCACAGGGGGCTCCGGGGCCAACGTCCTGACTTTC
- | TRBJ2-3 | TRBV5-1 | many | CASSILSGSSTDTQYF | TGCGCCAGCAGCATTCTTAGCGGCTCTAGCACAGATACGCAGTATTTT
- | TRBJ1-1 | TRBV7-2 | many | CASSPGAPEAFF | TGTGCCAGCAGCCCAGGGGCCCCCGAAGCTTTCTTT
TRBD2 | TRBJ2-3 | TRBV7-9 | many | CASSLSSGPTDTQYF | TGTGCCAGCAGCTTATCTAGCGGACCCACAGATACGCAGTATTTT
TRBD2 | TRBJ2-3 | TRBV20-1 | many | CSARAKVREVGTDTQYF | TGCAGTGCTAGAGCCAAGGTGCGGGAGGTGGGCACAGATACGCAGTATTTT
- | TRBJ2-7 | TRBV11-1 | many | CASSLQPYEQYF | TGTGCCAGCAGCTTACAACCTTACGAGCAGTACTTC
TRBD1 | TRBJ1-3 | TRBV28 | many | CASSLTGGGHTIYF | TGTGCCAGCAGTTTAACAGGGGGCGGCCACACCATATATTTT
TRBD1 | TRBJ2-7 | TRBV28 | many | CASNPGDRAYEQYF | TGTGCCAGCAACCCGGGGGACAGGGCCTACGAGCAGTACTTC
- | TRBJ2-7 | TRBV7-8 | many | CASSFQGWTYF | TGTGCCAGCAGCTTCCAGGGATGGACGTACTTC
- | TRBJ1-2 | TRBV27 | many | CASSPYLRINYGYTF | TGTGCCAGCAGTCCATACCTTAGGATTAACTATGGCTACACCTTC
- | TRBJ2-3 | TRBV5-1 | - | CASSLGTLGADTQYF | TGCGCCAGCAGCCTCGGGACTCTGGGGGCAGATACGCAGTATTTT
TRBD2 | TRBJ2-3 | TRBV4-1 | few | CASSQPPGLAGTDTQYF | TGCGCCAGCAGCCAACCACCGGGACTAGCGGGCACAGATACGCAGTATTTT
- | TRBJ2-2 | TRBV7-9 | - | CASSYGPTGELFF | TGTGCCAGCAGCTATGGACCTACCGGGGAGCTGTTTTTT
- | TRBJ2-2 | TRBV4-2 | many | CASTFRATSLTNTGELFF | TGTGCCAGTACCTTTAGGGCCACTAGTCTTACGAACACCGGGGAGCTGTTTTTT
- | TRBJ1-6 | TRBV2 | few | CASRGDYNSPLHF | TGTGCCAGCAGGGGGGACTATAATTCACCCCTCCACTTT
- | TRBJ1-5 | TRBV4-1 | many | CASSQDGNQPQHF | TGCGCCAGCAGCCAAGATGGTAATCAGCCCCAGCATTTT
- | TRBJ1-1 | TRBV4-3 | many | CASSQDQWYTEAFF | TGCGCCAGCAGCCAAGACCAGTGGTACACTGAAGCTTTCTTT
- | TRBJ1-1 | TRBV27 | many | CASSLSRGLTTEAFF | TGTGCCAGCAGTTTATCGAGGGGTTTGACCACTGAAGCTTTCTTT
- | TRBJ2-1 | TRBV10-3 | many | CATTVRELGEQFF | TGTGCCACCACCGTACGGGAGCTCGGTGAGCAGTTCTTC
TRBD2 | TRBJ2-1 | TRBV7-2 | many | CASSLVGGRENEQFF | TGTGCCAGCAGCTTAGTCGGCGGGAGGGAGAATGAGCAGTTCTTC